This record concerns one TCR beta chain sequence. Its recognized antigen is unknown. No much larger clonotype is one base removed from it; base qualities were not supplied. This sample was included in a study of PD-L1 blockade in urothelial cancer (TCRdb year 2017). Describing the broader study: All patients started therapy in the mid-2010s and received atezolizumab 1,200 mg intravenously every 3 weeks. About 90% of the roughly 29 patients were identified as males with urothelial cancer of bladder origin, and a prior smoking history was reported by 18 of 29 patients. An ECOG performance status of 0 or 1 was recorded for the patients, and 0 to 3 prior chemotherapy regimens had been received by the patients. Blood samples were analyzed 3 weeks after the start of treatment (second dose) and 6 weeks after the start of treatment. Blood samples gave median yields of around 140,000 T cells and 82,636 unique TCRs, along with a median clonality of about 0.084. Somatic, immune and clinical correlates of response to PD-L1 blockade with atezolizumab in urothelial cancer were the focus of an exploratory multi-omic analysis. Pretreatment tumor samples, along with matched peripheral blood serially collected before and after atezolizumab treatment, were subjected to TCR sequencing. Progression-free survival longer than 6 months counted as durable clinical benefit, and TCR features were additionally tested against both progression-free and overall survival. In the same patients, whole exome sequencing and RNA sequencing of pretreatment tumors were performed in addition to TCR sequencing. Durable clinical benefit was achieved by nine patients and was not achieved by 20 patients. Pretreatment blood TCR-seq was available for fewer than 30 patients, at least one posttreatment blood collection was obtained for 24 patients, and tumor TCR-seq was available for 24 patients. What the research found in general, with its limitations: Improved progression-free and overall survival was found to be associated with pretreatment peripheral blood TCR clonality below the median. At 3 weeks after the start of treatment, tumor-associated TCR clones in peripheral blood had expanded more in patients with durable benefit (n of about 20, p = 0.022). Because of the small sample size (n ≈ 28) and the many exploratory analyses performed, the results are intended to be regarded as hypothesis-generating.

The CDR3 sequence holds 13 residues, the cysteine and phenylalanine included. Just CDR3 DNA is preserved here, 39 bases in frame from base 1. Trimming leaves V shorter by 3 bases and J shorter by 8 bases, with the junction holding 6 bases beyond the gene matches. Reading the germline V gene gives CDR1 KGHSH and CDR2 LQKENI. Per the publication, the time point label means: peripheral blood 6 weeks after treatment start. A total of 25 to 30 patients with locally advanced or metastatic urothelial carcinoma, treated at Memorial Sloan Kettering on a trial protocol, made up the cohort. Peripheral blood mononuclear cells were collected pretreatment and during treatment, with between 1 and 8 total time points per patient. The Qiagen DNeasy Blood extraction kit was used to purify genomic DNA from total PBMCs and from tumor samples. PBMCs were collected pretreatment and during treatment, and were isolated and stored as previously described.

Synthetic TCR analog templates were spiked into each PCR so that absolute template abundance could be estimated from read counts. Using the immunoSEQ assay, TCRbeta CDR3 regions were amplified from genomic DNA with bias-controlled V and J gene primers. Rearranged TCRbeta segments were sequenced at approximately 20X coverage. The study's own analysis went as follows. Sequencing errors were corrected by clustering, and CDR3s were annotated against IMGT so that V, D and J genes could be assigned. Downstream analyses used only productive TCRbeta rearrangements, leaving out any out-of-frame or stop-codon sequences. Clonality was computed as one minus Shannon entropy normalized by the log of the number of unique productive sequences. Clones differing between time points or between blood and tumor were identified by Fisher's exact test with Benjamini-Hochberg correction at adjusted p below 0.01. TCRdb took over this immuneACCESS table, retaining in-frame rearrangements with V and J assigned. Such tables are incomplete; in checked studies, under half of the missing clones stem from an unresolved V gene, and the remainder is unexplained. V and J calls and clone size are those listed in that table; D and trimming were worked out from the DNA. The sample data list about 120,000 clones, and about 89% of these were observed just once. In total, the top ten clones hold under 2% of the sample.

This sequence originates from a man aged 60 to 75 with urothelial cancer. This chain joins TRBV18 to TRBJ1-2; 7 bases in between match TRBD1. The material was PBMCs, obtained around atezolizumab (anti-PD-L1) treatment. Read as DNA, the sequence is TGTGCCAGCTCACCGGAGGCAGGGGGAGGCTACACCTTC. Its product reads: CASSPEAGGGYTF. The CDR3 plus the reference TRBV18 and TRBJ1-2 genes for the other parts give the full variable domain: NAGVMQNPRHLVRRRGQEARLRCSPMKGHSHVYWYRQLPEEGLKFMVYLQKENIIDESGMPKERFSAEFPKEGPSILRIQQVVRGDSAAYFCASSPEAGGGYTFGSGTRLTVV.